The text below deals with one TCR beta chain. TCRdb's copy holds only in-frame clones and misses some; the assay was immunoSEQ multiplex PCR. The data show millions of clones, approximately 94% seen once. Naive CD8 cells were CD45RO-negative, positively selected for CCR7, excluding terminally differentiated effector memory CD45RA+ cells. Only Caucasian adults living in Nashville, Tennessee made up the donor group. This record comes from a study of shared clonotypes between healthy human individuals. The CDR3 extends over 15 amino acids. Germline lookup yields CDR1 SEHNR and CDR2 FQNEAQ (reference sequence). V lost 0 bases to trimming and J lost 0 bases, with 5 bases between them.

This TCR came from a young man in good health. Some clones in this sample may be carry-over from other donors' samples. The sample comprised naive CD8+ T cells from PBMCs. The gene calls are TRBV7-9 and TRBJ2-2, with D perhaps matching TRBD1 (5 bases). CDR3 sequence reads: CASSLARANTGELFF. In DNA form, the CDR3 reads TGTGCCAGCAGCTTAGCCAGGGCGAACACCGGGGAGCTGTTTTTT.